Given below is one TCR beta chain in context. Its antigen is undetermined. The junction departs from the called germline gene at one end, perhaps through a read error. Reverse transcription of about 500 ng total RNA with a constant-region primer produced TCR beta cDNA. TCR beta libraries came from three nested multiplex PCR rounds using slightly modified ARM-PCR. Running ten to eleven cycles apiece, the first two PCR rounds relied on TRBV1-TRBV30 forward primers together with a C-beta reverse primer. In TCRdb, the multiplex PCR reads were re-called with MiXCR into one record per CDR3 protein. The repertoire holds more than 95,000 distinct CDR3 sequences, approximately 64% seen once, with 8% to 9% in the top ten. The CDR3 consists of 11 residues. The data are from a study of tumor-infiltrating lymphocytes in primary liver carcinoma. The overall study: Those enrolled were patients of both sexes, who were aged 30 to 69 years. Study-wide points: Researchers report that only about 7-24% of top clones turned up in all five tumor regions.

The study co-extracted DNA and RNA from around 20-30 mg of unsorted bulk tissue. The sequencing input was liver tumor tissue from sampling region 3. Subset meaning: tumor region T3, left-lateral pole. J is TRBJ2-1 and V is TRBV12-3 or TRBV12-4; the D gene is possibly TRBD1 (5 bases). This clonotype was sampled from a woman between 55 and 75 years old with primary liver carcinoma and hepatitis B virus infection. This chain's CDR3 is CDSSRQHEQFF. DNA of the CDR3: TGTGACAGCAGTCGACAGCATGAGCAGTTTTTC.